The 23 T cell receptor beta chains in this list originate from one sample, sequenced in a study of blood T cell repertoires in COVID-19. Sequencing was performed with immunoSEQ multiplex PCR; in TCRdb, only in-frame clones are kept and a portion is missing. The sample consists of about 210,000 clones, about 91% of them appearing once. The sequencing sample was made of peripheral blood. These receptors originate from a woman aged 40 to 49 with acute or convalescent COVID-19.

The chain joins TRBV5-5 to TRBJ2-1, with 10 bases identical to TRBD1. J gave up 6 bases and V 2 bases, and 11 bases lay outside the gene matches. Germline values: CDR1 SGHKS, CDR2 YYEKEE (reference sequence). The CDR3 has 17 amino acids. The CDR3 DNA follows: TGTGCCAGCAGCTTTAGGGGACAGGGGTTTGTTCCCAATGAGCAGTTCTTC. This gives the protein CASSFRGQGFVPNEQFF. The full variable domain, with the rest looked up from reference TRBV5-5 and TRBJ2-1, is DAGVTQSPTHLIKTRGQQVTLRCSPISGHKSVSWYQQVLGQGPQFIFQYYEKEERGRGNFPDRFSARQFPNYSSELNVNALLLGDSALYLCASSFRGQGFVPNEQFFGPGTRLTVL.

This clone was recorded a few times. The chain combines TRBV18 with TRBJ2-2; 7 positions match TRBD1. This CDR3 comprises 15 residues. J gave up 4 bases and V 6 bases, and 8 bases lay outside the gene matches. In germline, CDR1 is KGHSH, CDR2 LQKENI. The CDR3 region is CASSESTGSTGELFF. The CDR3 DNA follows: TGTGCCAGCTCGGAGTCGACAGGGTCCACCGGGGAGCTGTTTTTT.

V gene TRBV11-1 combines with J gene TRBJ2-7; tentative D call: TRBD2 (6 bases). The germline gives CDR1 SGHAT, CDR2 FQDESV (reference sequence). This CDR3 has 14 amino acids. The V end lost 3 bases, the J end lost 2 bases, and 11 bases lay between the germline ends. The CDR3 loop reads CASSLGGPTYEQYV. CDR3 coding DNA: TGTGCCAGCAGCTTGGGAGGACCTACCTACGAGCAGTACGTC.

As DNA, the CDR3 is TGTGCCAGTAGTATTCGCAGGGTCACTGAAGCTTTCTTT. Residues: CASSIRRVTEAFF. This sequence joins TRBV19 and TRBJ1-1; D possibly corresponds to TRBD1 (5 bases). The V end was cut by 3 bases, the J end by 4 bases, with 9 bases between. The CDR3 loop spans 13 amino acids. CDR1 and CDR2 from the germline V gene are LNHDA and SQIVND (reference sequence). The full variable domain, its missing parts supplied by reference TRBV19 and TRBJ1-1, is DGGITQSPKYLFRKEGQNVTLSCEQNLNHDAMYWYRQDPGQGLRLIYYSQIVNDFQKGDIAEGYSVSREKKESFPLTVTSAQKNPTAFYLCASSIRRVTEAFFGQGTRLTVV.

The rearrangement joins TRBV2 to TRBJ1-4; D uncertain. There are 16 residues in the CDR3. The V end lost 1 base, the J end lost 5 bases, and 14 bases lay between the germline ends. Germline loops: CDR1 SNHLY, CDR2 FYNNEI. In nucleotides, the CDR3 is TGTGCCAGCAGTGAAGGAGGGCTCCGAGGAAATGAAAAACTGTTTTTT. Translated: CASSEGGLRGNEKLFF.

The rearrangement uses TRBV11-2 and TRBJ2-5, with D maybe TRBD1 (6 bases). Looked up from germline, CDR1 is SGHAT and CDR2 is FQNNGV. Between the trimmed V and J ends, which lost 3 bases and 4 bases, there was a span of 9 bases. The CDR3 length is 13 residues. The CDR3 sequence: CASSLGARETQYF. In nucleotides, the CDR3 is TGTGCCAGCAGCTTGGGGGCTAGAGAGACCCAGTACTTC.

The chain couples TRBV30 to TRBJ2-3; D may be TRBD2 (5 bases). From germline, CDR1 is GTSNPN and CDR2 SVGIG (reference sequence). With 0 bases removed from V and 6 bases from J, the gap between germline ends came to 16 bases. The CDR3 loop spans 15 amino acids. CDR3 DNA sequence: TGTGCCTGGAGTGTACAAAACGGGGTCGTGGATACGCAGTATTTT. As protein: CAWSVQNGVVDTQYF.

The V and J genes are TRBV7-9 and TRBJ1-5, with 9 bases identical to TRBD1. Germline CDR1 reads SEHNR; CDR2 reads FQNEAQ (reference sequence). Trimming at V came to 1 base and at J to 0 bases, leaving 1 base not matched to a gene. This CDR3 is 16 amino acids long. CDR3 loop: CASSLGTGDSNQPQHF. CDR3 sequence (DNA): TGTGCCAGCAGCTTAGGGACAGGGGATAGCAATCAGCCCCAGCATTTT.

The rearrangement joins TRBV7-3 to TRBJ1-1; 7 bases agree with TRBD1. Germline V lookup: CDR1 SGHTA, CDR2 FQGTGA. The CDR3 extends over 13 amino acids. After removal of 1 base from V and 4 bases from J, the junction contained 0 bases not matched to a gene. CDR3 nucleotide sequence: TGTGCCAGCAGCTTAAGGGACAGCACTGAAGCTTTCTTT. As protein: CASSLRDSTEAFF.

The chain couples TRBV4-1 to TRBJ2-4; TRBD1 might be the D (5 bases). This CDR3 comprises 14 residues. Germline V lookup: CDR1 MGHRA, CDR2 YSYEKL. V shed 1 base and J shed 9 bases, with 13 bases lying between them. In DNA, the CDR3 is TGCGCCAGCAGCCAAGGGTGGGGCATGGGCATTCAGTACTTC. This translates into CASSQGWGMGIQYF.

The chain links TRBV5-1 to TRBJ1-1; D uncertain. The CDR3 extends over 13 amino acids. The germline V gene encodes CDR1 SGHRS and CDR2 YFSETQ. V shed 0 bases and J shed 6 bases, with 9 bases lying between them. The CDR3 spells CASSLGLVAEAFF. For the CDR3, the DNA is TGCGCCAGCAGCTTGGGGCTAGTAGCTGAAGCTTTCTTT.

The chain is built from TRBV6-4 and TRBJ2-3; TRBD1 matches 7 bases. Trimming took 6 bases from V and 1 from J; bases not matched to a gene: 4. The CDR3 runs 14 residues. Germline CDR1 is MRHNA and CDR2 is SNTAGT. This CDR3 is CASSRQGGTDTQYF. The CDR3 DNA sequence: TGTGCCAGCAGCAGACAGGGTGGCACAGATACGCAGTATTTT.

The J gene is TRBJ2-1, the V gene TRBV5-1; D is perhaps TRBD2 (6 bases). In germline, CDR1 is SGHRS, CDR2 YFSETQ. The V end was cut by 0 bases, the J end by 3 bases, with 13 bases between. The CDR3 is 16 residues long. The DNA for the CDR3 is TGCGCCAGCAGCTTGGCTGGCGGGGCGGGCTACAATGAGCAGTTCTTC. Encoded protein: CASSLAGGAGYNEQFF.

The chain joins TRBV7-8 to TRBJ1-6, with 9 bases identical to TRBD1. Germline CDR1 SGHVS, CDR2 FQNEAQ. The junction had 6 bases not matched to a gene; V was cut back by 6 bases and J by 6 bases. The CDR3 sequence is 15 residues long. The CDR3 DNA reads TGTGCCAGCAGTCAGGGACAGGGCGGTAATTCACCCCTCCACTTT. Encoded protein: CASSQGQGGNSPLHF. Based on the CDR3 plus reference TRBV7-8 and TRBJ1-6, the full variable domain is GAGVSQSPRYKVAKRGQDVALRCDPISGHVSLFWYQQALGQGPEFLTYFQNEAQLDKSGLPSDRFFAERPEGSVSTLKIQRTQQEDSAVYLCASSQGQGGNSPLHFGNGTRLTVT.

CDR3 sequence: CASSPDSVATNEKLFF. The CDR3 DNA sequence: TGTGCCAGCAGCCCGGACTCTGTTGCAACTAATGAAAAACTGTTTTTT. This rearrangement joins TRBV11-1 to TRBJ1-4, with D uncertain. CDR3 length: 16 amino acids. Germline lookup yields CDR1 SGHAT and CDR2 FQDESV (reference sequence). Trimming left V 5 bases short and J 0 bases short, with 13 bases between.

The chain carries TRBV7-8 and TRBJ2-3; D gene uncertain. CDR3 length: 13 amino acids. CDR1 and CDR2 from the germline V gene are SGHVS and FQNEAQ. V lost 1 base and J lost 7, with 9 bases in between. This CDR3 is CASSLDRVYTQYF. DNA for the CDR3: TGTGCCAGCAGCTTAGATAGAGTATATACGCAGTATTTT.

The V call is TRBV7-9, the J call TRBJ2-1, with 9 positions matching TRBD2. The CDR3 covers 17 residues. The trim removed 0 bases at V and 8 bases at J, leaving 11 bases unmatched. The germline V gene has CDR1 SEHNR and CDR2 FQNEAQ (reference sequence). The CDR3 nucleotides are TGTGCCAGCAGCTTAGCCTCGGCGGGGGGGCCGTATGATGAGCAGTTCTTC. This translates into CASSLASAGGPYDEQFF.

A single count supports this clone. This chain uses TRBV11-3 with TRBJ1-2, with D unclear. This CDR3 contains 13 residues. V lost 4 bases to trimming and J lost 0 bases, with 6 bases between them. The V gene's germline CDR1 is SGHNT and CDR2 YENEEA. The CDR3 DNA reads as TGTGCCAGCAGCTCTCCCCCTAACTATGGCTACACCTTC. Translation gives CASSSPPNYGYTF.

The CDR3 is CASRGGSSYEQYV. The DNA for the CDR3 is TGTGCCTCTCGTGGGGGGAGCTCCTACGAGCAGTACGTC. V and J are TRBV6-5 and TRBJ2-7, with D possibly being TRBD2 (6 bases). The CDR3 covers 13 residues. Germline-derived CDR1 and CDR2 are MNHEY and SVGAGI. Trimming removed 11 bases at V and 0 bases at J, with 14 bases between.

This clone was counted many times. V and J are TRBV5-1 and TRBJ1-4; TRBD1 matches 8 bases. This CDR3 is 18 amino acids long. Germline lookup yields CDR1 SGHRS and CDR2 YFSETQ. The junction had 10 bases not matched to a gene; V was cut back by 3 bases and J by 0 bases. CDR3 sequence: CASSSQPGGGATNEKLFF. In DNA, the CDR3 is TGCGCCAGCAGCTCCCAACCAGGGGGCGGGGCAACTAATGAAAAACTGTTTTTT.

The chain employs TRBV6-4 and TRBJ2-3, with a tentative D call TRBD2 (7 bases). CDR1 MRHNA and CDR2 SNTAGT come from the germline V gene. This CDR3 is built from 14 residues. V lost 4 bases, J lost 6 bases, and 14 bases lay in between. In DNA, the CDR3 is TGTGCCAGCAGTGGGGGGGGGCCGATGGATACGCAGTATTTT. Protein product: CASSGGGPMDTQYF.

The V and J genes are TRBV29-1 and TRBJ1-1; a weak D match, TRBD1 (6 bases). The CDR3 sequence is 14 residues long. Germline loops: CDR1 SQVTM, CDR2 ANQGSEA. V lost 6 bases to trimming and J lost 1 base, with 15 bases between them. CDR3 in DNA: TGCAGCGTGATGGACGGACAGTCGAACACTGAAGCTTTCTTT. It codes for CSVMDGQSNTEAFF.

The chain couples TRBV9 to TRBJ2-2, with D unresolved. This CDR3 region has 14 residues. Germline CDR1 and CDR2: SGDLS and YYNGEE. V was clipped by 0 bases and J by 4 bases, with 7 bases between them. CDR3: CASSVGVLTGELFF. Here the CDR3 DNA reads TGTGCCAGCAGCGTAGGTGTCCTCACCGGGGAGCTGTTTTTT.